This TCR beta chain is drawn from a study of CD8 T cells in ankylosing spondylitis. The authors made TCR beta libraries by quantitative 5'-RACE with molecular barcodes. One entry per CDR3 protein results from TCRdb running MiXCR on the 5' RACE reads. The data contain 200,000 to 300,000 distinct CDR3 sequences, under 8.5% of them seen just once; the ten biggest clones take up roughly 5%. Germline lookup yields CDR1 SEHNR and CDR2 FQNEAQ (reference sequence). V dropped 5 bases and J dropped 1 base, with 5 bases sitting between them. The CDR3 length is 12 residues. This clonotype was seen repeatedly, ten times or more. Antigen: not known. Findings of the study overall: Reportedly, disease-linked clones are significantly enriched in ankylosing spondylitis patients' matched synovial fluid. Earlier reports found some motif variants in synovial fluid and blood in reactive arthritis.

This receptor was identified in a female donor with ankylosing spondylitis or in good health (not recorded which). The V and J genes are TRBV7-9 and TRBJ2-5; D gene uncertain. The sequencing sample was made of blood, either unsorted or a sorted T cell fraction (not recorded which). The CDR3 nucleotides are TGTGCCAGCAGCCCCCTCCAAGAGACCCAGTACTTC. This codes for CASSPLQETQYF.